Following are 23 T cell receptor beta chains from one sample sequenced in a study of CD8 T cells in Susac syndrome. About 0.5 to 1 ug RNA was reverse transcribed with random hexamers. MiXCR, applied by TCRdb to the immunoSEQ multiplex PCR reads, yields one record per CDR3 protein. The sample includes over 150,000 distinct CDR3 sequences, 93% of them seen just once. Specimen: CD4+ T cells from PBMCs. These receptors all stem from a human donor with multiple sclerosis.

V usage is TRBV18 and J usage is TRBJ1-5; D possibly corresponds to TRBD1 (6 bases). Deletions cut 3 bases from V and 7 bases from J, with 16 bases between. The CDR3 contains 15 residues. The germline gives CDR1 KGHSH, CDR2 LQKENI. CDR3 sequence reads: CASSPGGQGRQPQHF. Written as DNA, the CDR3 is TGTGCCAGCTCACCGGGAGGGCAGGGGAGACAGCCCCAGCATTTT.

This clonotype was seen once. The chain is built from TRBV6-6 and TRBJ1-2; 12 bases are a match to TRBD1. CDR3 length: 14 residues. The V and J ends lost 6 bases and 4 bases, in that order; junction bases with no gene match: 3. Germline values: CDR1 MNHNY, CDR2 SVGAGI (reference sequence). The CDR3 DNA reads as TGTGCCAGCAGGACGGGACAGGGGGCCTATGGCTACACCTTC. Translating it yields CASRTGQGAYGYTF.

This chain connects TRBV18 to TRBJ2-4; D possibly corresponds to TRBD2 (6 bases). Trimming took 3 bases from V and 0 from J, leaving 9 bases between them. Per the germline V gene, CDR1 is KGHSH and CDR2 is LQKENI. The CDR3 contains 15 residues. CDR3 DNA: TGTGCCAGCTCACCGCAGGGACTAGCCAAAAACATTCAGTACTTC. This gives the protein CASSPQGLAKNIQYF.

The chain is built from TRBV7-3 and TRBJ2-3; 8 bases map to TRBD2. The germline V gene has CDR1 SGHTA and CDR2 FQGTGA. CDR3 length: 15 residues. V lost 2 bases and J lost 6; bases outside the gene matches: 7. The CDR3, as DNA: TGTGCCAGCAGCTTAGTCCGGGGGGGCTTGGATACGCAGTATTTT. Its protein is CASSLVRGGLDTQYF.

The V call is TRBV2, the J call TRBJ2-5; D is unresolved. Germline loops: CDR1 SNHLY, CDR2 FYNNEI. Trimming pared 4 bases from V and 0 bases from J, leaving 12 bases between. CDR3 length: 15 residues. DNA for the CDR3: TGTGCCAGCAGTGTAGGTCGAACGTACCAAGAGACCCAGTACTTC. It codes for CASSVGRTYQETQYF.

The genes are TRBV29-1 and TRBJ1-2, with TRBD1 identical over 7 bases. Germline loops: CDR1 SQVTM, CDR2 ANQGSEA. The CDR3 extends over 13 amino acids. J was trimmed by 2 bases and V by 5 bases; bases with no gene match: 5. The CDR3 nucleotides are TGCAGCGTTTCCCGGGACAGCAACTATGGCTACACCTTC. Protein: CSVSRDSNYGYTF.

This chain uses TRBV5-1 with TRBJ2-7; TRBD2 matches 15 bases. V was pared by 3 bases and J by 1 base, with 8 bases of the junction left unmatched. The CDR3 sequence is 18 residues long. CDR1 and CDR2 (germline): SGHRS, YFSETQ. Here the CDR3 reads CASSSRTSGGALSYEQYF. In nucleotides, the CDR3 is TGCGCCAGCAGCTCGAGGACTAGCGGGGGGGCCCTTTCCTACGAGCAGTACTTC.

V and J are TRBV12-5 and TRBJ1-1; D is uncertain. The CDR3 runs 16 residues. Germline V gene data show CDR1 as LGHNT and CDR2 as FRNRAP. Trimming shortened V by 3 bases and J by 1 base, and 15 bases separated the two germline ends. The CDR3 region is CASGLPALIPNTEAFF. CDR3 sequence (DNA): TGTGCTAGTGGTTTACCTGCATTAATCCCGAACACTGAAGCTTTCTTT.

This clonotype was seen once. The V and J genes are TRBV9 and TRBJ2-1, with D possibly being TRBD1 (6 bases). V lost 3 bases and J lost 4, with 11 bases in between. The CDR3 loop spans 14 amino acids. Germline lookup yields CDR1 SGDLS and CDR2 YYNGEE. Written as DNA, the CDR3 is TGTGCCAGCAGCGCCGTGAGGGGGTACAATGAGCAGTTCTTC. Translation gives CASSAVRGYNEQFF.

This chain connects TRBV24-1 to TRBJ2-5; D ambiguous. The CDR3 runs to 12 residues. V was pared by 7 bases and J by 1 base, with 6 bases between. Per the germline V gene, CDR1 is KGHDR and CDR2 is SFDVKD. DNA of the CDR3: TGTGCCACCAGCAGCCCCCAAGAGACCCAGTACTTC. It encodes CATSSPQETQYF.

The chain uses TRBV15 and TRBJ2-5, with TRBD1 matching over 10 bases. The CDR3 covers 17 residues. Trimming cost V 0 bases and J 5 bases; bases outside gene matches: 9. Germline values: CDR1 LNHNV, CDR2 YYDKDF (reference sequence). The CDR3 reads CATSRDIGQGGVETQYF. CDR3 sequence (DNA): TGTGCCACCAGCAGAGATATTGGACAGGGGGGCGTGGAGACCCAGTACTTC.

Regarding this clonotype: One end of the junction varies from germline; a read error may be responsible. In DNA form, the CDR3 reads TGTGCCAGCAGCTTCACAGGGAACACTGAAGCTTTCTTT. Protein: CASSFTGNTEAFF. The chain employs TRBV5-1 and TRBJ1-1; tentative D call: TRBD1 (5 bases). Germline CDR1 SGHRS, CDR2 YFSETQ. The CDR3 spans 13 residues.

The chain couples TRBV6-5 to TRBJ1-6; D is perhaps TRBD1 (5 bases). The CDR3 spans 14 residues. The V end lost 0 bases, the J end lost 7 bases, and 7 bases lay between the germline ends. The germline V gene has CDR1 MNHEY and CDR2 SVGAGI. CDR3 loop: CASSYSGRNSPLHF. Here the CDR3 DNA reads TGTGCCAGCAGTTACTCGGGGCGAAATTCACCCCTCCACTTT.

The CDR3 nucleotides read TGTGCCAGCAGCCTTTCGGTGGGGGGTAGCTCCTACAATGAGCAGTTCTTC. Protein product: CASSLSVGGSSYNEQFF. This chain joins TRBV3-1 and TRBJ2-1, with D perhaps matching TRBD2 (6 bases). The length of the CDR3 is 17 residues. Trimming shortened V by 4 bases and J by 0 bases, and 16 bases separated the two germline ends. Germline CDR1 LGHDT, CDR2 YNNKEL (reference sequence).

This clonotype was found once. J is TRBJ1-6 and V is TRBV6-5; 10 bases fit TRBD1. V shed 6 bases, J shed 10 bases, and the junction held 6 bases outside the gene matches. In germline, CDR1 is MNHEY, CDR2 SVGAGI. The CDR3 consists of 14 residues. The CDR3 reads CASRRRDRGSPLHF. The CDR3 nucleotides read TGTGCCAGCAGGCGCCGGGACAGGGGATCACCCCTCCACTTT.

This clonotype was recorded once. CDR3 coding DNA: TGTGCCAGCAGCTGGGGACAGGCGGATACGCAGTATTTT. It encodes CASSWGQADTQYF. The V and J genes are TRBV11-2 and TRBJ2-3; TRBD1 matches at 8 bases. V gave up 4 bases and J gave up 6 bases; unmatched junction bases: 3. Germline V gives CDR1 SGHAT, CDR2 FQNNGV. The CDR3 runs 13 residues.

The chain carries TRBV3-1 and TRBJ2-3; TRBD2 aligns across 8 bases. The CDR3 is 17 amino acids. The V segment lost 1 base and the J segment 6 bases; nucleotides outside the gene matches: 12. CDR1 and CDR2 (germline): LGHDT, YNNKEL (reference sequence). CDR3 region: CASSQVQAAGGYDTQYF. The CDR3, as DNA: TGTGCCAGCAGCCAAGTTCAAGCGGCGGGAGGCTATGATACGCAGTATTTT.

V gene TRBV10-3 combines with J gene TRBJ1-1, with 8 bases that match TRBD1. V shed 10 bases, J shed 1 base, and the junction held 5 bases outside the gene matches. CDR3 length equals 13 residues. The germline gives CDR1 ENHRY, CDR2 SYGVKD. The CDR3 sequence: CATKGTGNTEAFF. In nucleotides, the CDR3 is TGTGCCACGAAAGGGACAGGGAACACTGAAGCTTTCTTT.

The chain recombines TRBV12-3 or TRBV12-4 with TRBJ2-7; D assignment may be TRBD1 or TRBD2 (5 bases each). The V gene lost 3 bases and the J gene lost 3 bases, with 12 bases spanning the gap. This CDR3 has 14 amino acids. The CDR3 nucleotides read TGTGCCAGCAGTTTGAGGGGTCCCCTCTACGAGCAGTACTTC. This sequence encodes CASSLRGPLYEQYF.

This chain links TRBV3-1 with TRBJ2-7, with 10 bases matching TRBD2. This CDR3 comprises 16 residues. Germline V gene lookup returns CDR1 LGHDT and CDR2 YNNKEL (reference sequence). Unmatched junction bases numbered 11, after V lost 6 bases and J lost 3 bases. This chain's CDR3 is CASRRSLAGVGYEQYF. The DNA for the CDR3 is TGTGCCAGCAGGCGAAGTCTAGCGGGAGTAGGCTACGAGCAGTACTTC.

This clonotype was seen just once. The gene calls are TRBV6-1 and TRBJ1-4, with 10 bases fitting TRBD1. Trimming at V came to 6 bases and at J to 5 bases, leaving 3 bases not matched to a gene. The CDR3 contains 14 residues. Germline V gene sequence: CDR1 MNHNS, CDR2 SASEGT. CDR3 protein: CASSPGQGNEKLFF. Written as DNA, the CDR3 is TGTGCCAGCAGCCCGGGACAGGGGAATGAAAAACTGTTTTTT.

The V gene is TRBV5-1, the J gene TRBJ2-1, with 8 positions matching TRBD2. The germline V gene has CDR1 SGHRS and CDR2 YFSETQ. Trimming took 0 bases from V and 6 from J; bases not matched to a gene: 5. The CDR3 consists of 15 residues. CDR3 nucleotide sequence: TGCGCCAGCAGCTTGGAGCCCGGGACTAGCAATGAGCAGTTCTTC. Amino acids: CASSLEPGTSNEQFF.

The chain joins TRBV4-1 to TRBJ2-1, with D unresolved. The CDR3 sequence is 16 residues long. The germline gives CDR1 MGHRA, CDR2 YSYEKL. V dropped 4 bases and J dropped 2 bases, with 15 bases sitting between them. DNA for the CDR3: TGCGCCAGCAGCCGAGGCCCCGATCCCCCCTACAATGAGCAGTTCTTC. Amino acids: CASSRGPDPPYNEQFF.